The 9 T cell receptor beta chains below were found in one sample sequenced in a study of beta chain features in type 1 diabetes. The whole isolated RNA underwent reverse transcription, so sequencing captured expressed TCRB transcripts. TCRdb keeps only in-frame clones here, not all; method: immunoSEQ multiplex PCR. The sample shows hundreds of thousands of clones, about an eighth of them seen only once. Sequenced input: naive CD4+ T cells from blood. These receptors came from a woman aged 18-29 years in good health.

Regarding this clone: The same CDR3 is also encoded by other DNA sequences in this sample. The chain uses TRBV7-3 and TRBJ2-6; D remains unclear. V lost 3 bases and J 0 bases, leaving 3 bases between the germline ends. CDR1 and CDR2 from the germline V gene are SGHTA and FQGTGA. The CDR3 runs 14 residues. Written as DNA, the CDR3 is TGTGCCAGCAGCTTGAGCTCTGGGGCCAACGTCCTGACTTTC. It codes for CASSLSSGANVLTF. The entire variable domain, with the rest obtained from reference TRBV7-3 and TRBJ2-6, is as follows: GAGVSQTPSNKVTEKGKYVELRCDPISGHTALYWYRQSLGQGPEFLIYFQGTGAADDSGLPNDRFFAVRPEGSVSTLKIQRTERGDSAVYLCASSLSSGANVLTFGAGSRLTVL.

V usage is TRBV15 and J usage is TRBJ2-3, with 12 bases fitting TRBD2. The junction had 10 bases not matched to a gene; V was cut back by 2 bases and J by 1 base. The CDR3 spans 19 residues. CDR1 LNHNV and CDR2 YYDKDF come from the germline V gene (reference sequence). The CDR3 spells CATSRNGLAGPRGTDTQYF. As DNA, the CDR3 is TGTGCCACCAGCAGAAACGGACTAGCGGGGCCCCGGGGCACAGATACGCAGTATTTT.

This clone turned up a few times. The chain is built from TRBV7-2 and TRBJ2-1; 7 positions match TRBD1. The V and J ends lost 4 bases and 4 bases, in that order; junction bases with no gene match: 4. CDR3 length equals 14 residues. Germline V gives CDR1 SGHTA, CDR2 FQGNSA. CDR3 DNA: TGTGCCAGCAGCTCGGACAGGCTATACAATGAGCAGTTCTTC. The encoded protein is CASSSDRLYNEQFF.

The gene calls are TRBV4-3 and TRBJ2-2; D uncertain. Trimming stripped 1 base from V and 1 base from J, with 7 bases between. Germline CDR1 reads LGHNA; CDR2 reads YSLEER. The CDR3 length is 15 residues. The chain's CDR3 is CASSQGTENTGELFF. The CDR3 coding sequence is TGCGCCAGCAGCCAAGGGACGGAGAACACCGGGGAGCTGTTTTTT.

This clone has more than one count but fewer than ten. The rearrangement joins TRBV19 to TRBJ2-3; D not resolved. The CDR3 has 13 amino acids. Trimming left V 7 bases short and J 1 base short, with 9 bases between. Germline V gene sequence: CDR1 LNHDA, CDR2 SQIVND (reference sequence). The CDR3 nucleotides are TGTGCCAGTAATCAGGAGCGCACAGATACGCAGTATTTT. It encodes CASNQERTDTQYF.

The chain carries TRBV15 and TRBJ1-6, with 9 bases identical to TRBD1. The CDR3 is made up of 17 amino acids. With 4 bases clipped from V and 10 bases from J, the junction kept 14 bases outside the gene matches. The germline V gene encodes CDR1 LNHNV and CDR2 YYDKDF (reference sequence). The CDR3: CATSNRKGQGTGSPLHF. The CDR3 DNA reads TGTGCCACCAGCAACAGAAAAGGACAGGGGACGGGGTCACCCCTCCACTTT.

This clone was counted only a few times. This sequence joins TRBV5-8 and TRBJ2-1; 7 bases fit TRBD2. There are 14 residues in the CDR3. The germline V gene has CDR1 SGHTS and CDR2 YDEGEE. Losses at the gene ends were 4 bases for V and 5 bases for J; bases not matched to a gene: 6. CDR3 in amino acids: CASSLSGTDNEQFF. CDR3 coding DNA: TGTGCCAGCAGCCTCAGCGGGACCGACAATGAGCAGTTCTTC. The variable domain in full, completed from reference TRBV5-8 and TRBJ2-1, reads EAGVTQSPTHLIKTRGQQATLRCSPISGHTSVYWYQQALGLGLQFLLWYDEGEERNRGNFPPRFSGRQFPNYSSELNVNALELEDSALYLCASSLSGTDNEQFFGPGTRLTVL.

This clone was observed a few times. The rearrangement joins TRBV18 to TRBJ2-4; D gene unclear. The CDR3 spans 12 residues. V was trimmed by 6 bases and J by 0 bases, leaving 3 bases between them. Per the germline V gene, CDR1 is KGHSH and CDR2 is LQKENI. The CDR3 is CASSKAKNIQYF. DNA of the CDR3: TGTGCCAGCTCTAAAGCCAAAAACATTCAGTACTTC.

The J gene is TRBJ2-2, the V gene TRBV11-3, with D unclear. The CDR3 runs 13 residues. CDR1 is SGHNT and CDR2 is YENEEA in the germline V gene. V was shortened by 2 bases and J by 5 bases, with 6 bases between the two germline ends. The CDR3 loop is CASSLSRTGELFF. Written as DNA, the CDR3 is TGTGCCAGCAGCTTATCGCGGACCGGGGAGCTGTTTTTT. Based on the CDR3 plus reference TRBV11-3 and TRBJ2-2, the full variable domain is EAGVVQSPRYKIIEKKQPVAFWCNPISGHNTLYWYLQNLGQGPELLIRYENEEAVDDSQLPKDRFSAERLKGVDSTLKIQPAELGDSAVYLCASSLSRTGELFFGEGSRLTVL.